This T cell receptor beta chain came from a study of T-cell reconstitution after alpha-beta-depleted transplantation in children. The TCRbeta library incorporated unique molecular identifiers. A single record per CDR3 protein comes from TCRdb applying MiXCR to the PCR reads. Of around 380,000 distinct CDR3 sequences listed, approximately 10% are singletons. This CDR3 contains 13 residues. CDR1 is DFQATT, CDR2 SNEGSKA, per germline (reference sequence). The V end was cut by 6 bases, the J end by 6 bases, with 17 bases between. The clonotype was recovered from a human donor who donated a stem cell graft to a child with acute myeloid leukemia. The sequencing used PBMCs from the stem cell graft donor, collected from the stem cell graft. The chain combines TRBV20-1 with TRBJ2-5; D possibly corresponds to TRBD2 (5 bases). The CDR3 bases are TGCAGTGCCCCGCTAGCTAATGGGCAGACCCAGTACTTC. Translated, it gives CSAPLANGQTQYF.